This TCR beta chain is drawn from a study of cytomegalovirus exposure and HLA in healthy donors. Study results and caveats: Specific recognition of CMV antigens was confirmed in vitro for a few chains (all CMV-associated). Reportedly, fewer N-insertions than the approximately 650-donor mean appeared in an Asian-associated ancestry cluster in a later analysis. Among TCR beta chains of equal frequency, HLA-associated ones were more clonally expanded in a later analysis.

Germline lookup yields CDR1 SGDLS and CDR2 YYNGEE. The CDR3 is 14 amino acids. V was trimmed by 2 bases and J by 4 bases, leaving 13 bases between them. The PCR employed 60 Vbeta primers together with 13 Jbeta primers. Repertoires were generated with immunoSEQ multiplex PCR, while TCRdb's copy carries only in-frame clones and drops some. The sample lists roughly 160,000 clones, roughly 80% occurring once. This clone was detected once. The antigen is unknown. The TCR was taken from a male donor in good health and CMV-seronegative. Input material: PBMCs. The J gene is TRBJ2-7, the V gene TRBV9; possibly TRBD2 for D (5 bases). As DNA, the CDR3 is TGTGCCAGCAGCGTGGCCGGGAACGAGTACGAGCAGTACTTC. Translation gives CASSVAGNEYEQYF.